This T cell receptor (beta chain) was captured in a study of OX40 agonist ivuxolimab in advanced cancers. Here immunoSEQ multiplex PCR was the method, and the copy in TCRdb shows in-frame clones only, minus some. The sample carries tens of thousands of clones, approximately 90% recorded once. Germline CDR1 is LNHNV and CDR2 is YYDKDF (reference sequence). Trimming removed 4 bases from V and 5 bases from J, with 21 bases in between. The CDR3 sequence is 16 residues long. The material was CD4+ or CD8+ T cells sorted from blood, obtained in a trial of the OX40 agonist ivuxolimab. The clonotype was recovered from an adult with an advanced solid tumor such as melanoma, head and neck, liver or kidney cancer. This chain connects TRBV15 to TRBJ2-7; D may be TRBD1 (6 bases). The CDR3, as DNA: TGTGCCACCAGCAACCGGGACATTCGAGGTGTCCACGAGCAGTACTTC. This sequence encodes CATSNRDIRGVHEQYF. Full variable domain (remainder filled in from reference TRBV15 and TRBJ2-7): DAMVIQNPRYQVTQFGKPVTLSCSQTLNHNVMYWYQQKSSQAPKLLFHYYDKDFNNEADTPDNFQSRRPNTSFCFLDIRSPGLGDTAMYLCATSNRDIRGVHEQYFGPGTRLTVT.